Listed here are 11 T cell receptor delta chains from one sample, sequenced in a study of γδ T cells in repeated Plasmodium falciparum infection. TCRdb reanalyzed the multiplex PCR reads using CATT. This sample carries 80,000 to 95,000 delta-chain clones, around 1.4% of them seen once, and the ten largest clones take more than 7.5%. Bulk repertoires came from Vgamma9/Vdelta2+ or Vdelta2-negative gammadelta T cells flow-sorted from PBMC. The sequencing input was gamma-delta T cells from blood. The source of these receptors is a pool of human donors (malaria-infected and uninfected, not separated).

In this sample, this clone turned up a few times. It is likely a read error: a sequence one base away is far more abundant. This CDR3 is also generated by other DNA sequences in the sample. The V gene is TRDV2, the J gene TRDJ3, with 8 bases that match TRDD3. Germline matching of the DNA provided the J gene here, since TCRdb leaves it blank. The germline CDR1 and CDR2 sequences are GEAIGNYY and EKD. V gave up 1 base and J gave up 3 bases; unmatched junction bases: 19. This CDR3 region has 22 residues. The CDR3 bases are TGTGCCTGTGACACTGTGTCCCTGGGGGAGACAAACGGGGTCTGGGACACCCGACAGATGTTTTTC. As protein: CACDTVSLGETNGVWDTRQMFF.

This clone was observed a few times. The chain couples TRDV1 to TRDJ1, with 8 bases matching TRDD3. In the absence of a J gene in TCRdb, the DNA was matched to germline to assign it here. The CDR3 has 19 amino acids. In germline, CDR1 is TSWWSYY, CDR2 QGS. V gave up 4 bases and J gave up 10 bases; unmatched junction bases: 26. CDR3 in amino acids: CALGAPGGGSTGGLLRLIF. The DNA for the CDR3 is TGTGCTCTTGGGGCACCAGGAGGTGGATCAACTGGGGGCCTATTGAGACTCATCTTT.

In this sample, this clone turned up a few times. TCRdb records a much larger clone's protein for this DNA, with a difference at residue 6 that likely arises from a read error; the protein given is the translation of the DNA. This chain uses TRDV3 with TRDJ1, with 11 positions matching TRDD3. Germline V gives CDR1 TVYSNPD, CDR2 GDNSRS (reference sequence). After removal of 2 bases from V and 10 bases from J, the junction contained 15 bases not matched to a gene. The CDR3 loop spans 15 amino acids. The CDR3 DNA is TGTGCCTTTGTAAGGCGCCTACTGGGGGATATAGGACTCATCTTT. Its translation: CAFVRRLLGDIGLIF.

Concerning this clone: Since a far larger clone is one base different, this is likely a read error. The same CDR3 arises from other DNA sequences in this sample as well. In DNA, the CDR3 is TGTGCTCTTGGGGAGTGTGTAGGGACCGTCACCGACAAACTCATCTTT. As protein: CALGECVGTVTDKLIF. The V and J genes are TRDV1 and TRDJ1; D uncertain. This CDR3 contains 16 residues. CDR1 and CDR2 from the germline V gene are TSWWSYY and QGS.

A few counts support this clone. An end of the junction differs from the germline gene, which may be a read error. This rearrangement joins TRDV1 to TRDJ1; D might be TRDD3 (5 bases). The CDR3 contains 19 residues. Germline-derived CDR1 and CDR2 are TSWWSYY and QGS. The CDR3 nucleotides are TGTGCTCTTGGGGAACAATCTGGGCGAATGTACTGGACGCTTGATAAGCTCATCTTT. Translated, it gives CALGEQSGRMYWTLDKLIF.

This clone was seen more than once but under ten times. A far larger clone is just one base off, so this is likely a read error. Other DNA sequences in the sample encode the same CDR3. The chain links TRDV1 to TRDJ2; 9 nucleotides align to TRDD3. The CDR3 loop spans 22 amino acids. J lost 2 bases, V lost 4 bases, and 23 bases had no gene match. Germline CDR1 is TSWWSYY and CDR2 is QGS. CDR3 sequence (DNA): TGTGCTCTTGGGGTACCTTCCTTGACAGTACTGGGGGACCTCACCTTGACAGCACAACTCTTCTTT. Its translation: CALGVPSLTVLGDLTLTAQLFF.

This clone was seen a few times. TCRdb's protein for this DNA is that of a much larger clone and differs from the translation at residue 19, likely a read error; the protein shown is the DNA translation. Called V gene: TRDV2; the J gene was not called; the D call in the table, TRDD3, was not verified against the DNA. This CDR3 has 21 amino acids. Germline V gene lookup returns CDR1 GEAIGNYY and CDR2 EKD. The CDR3 here is CACDLKAFLSTGGYPTDKPIF. CDR3 DNA sequence: TGTGCCTGTGACCTTAAGGCCTTCCTAAGTACTGGGGGATACCCCACCGATAAACCCATCTTT.

The sample holds a few counts of this clone. Only one base separates this from a far larger clonotype, so it likely reflects a read error. The sample contains more than one DNA sequence encoding this CDR3. The V call is TRDV2, the J call TRDJ1; a weak D match, TRDD3 (5 bases). The J gene was missing in TCRdb and was found by matching the end of the DNA to germline. CDR1 GEAIGNYY and CDR2 EKD come from the germline V gene. The CDR3 sequence is 15 residues long. V was pared by 3 bases and J by 2 bases, with 15 bases between. CDR3 coding DNA: TGTGCCTGTGACCAAATCTCCCGGGGAACCGATAAACTCATCTTT. This codes for CACDQISRGTDKLIF.

With regard to this clone: The translation of this DNA and the TCRdb protein of a much larger clone differ at residue 19, probably owing to a read error; the protein shown here is translated from the DNA. The chain carries TRDV3 and TRDJ1, with 12 bases that match TRDD3. Germline matching of the DNA provided the J gene here, since TCRdb leaves it blank. Germline V gene lookup returns CDR1 TVYSNPD and CDR2 GDNSRS (reference sequence). V trimming: 1 base; J trimming: 7 bases; junction bases outside the gene matches: 34. This CDR3 comprises 23 residues. The CDR3 DNA is TGTGCCTTTATCTACCCACGGCCAAAATTACTAACTGGGGGATACATCCCCTCCGGTAAACTCATCTTT. Its protein is CAFIYPRPKLLTGGYIPSGKLIF. Using reference TRDV3 and TRDJ1 for the parts outside the CDR3, the full variable domain is CDKVTQSSPDQTVASGSEVVLLCTYDTVYSNPDLFWYRIRPDYSFQFVFYGDNSRSEGADFTQGRFSVKHILTQKAFHLVISPVRTEDSATYYCAFIYPRPKLLTGGYIPSGKLIFGKGTRVTVEP.

In its sample, this clone was seen a few times. This likely stems from a read error, as it lies one base from a far larger clone. This specimen includes other DNA sequences encoding the same CDR3. The gene calls are TRDV3 and TRDJ1; D ambiguous. Trimming stripped 4 bases from V and 0 bases from J, with 15 bases between. The CDR3 is made up of 14 amino acids. Germline lookup yields CDR1 TVYSNPD and CDR2 GDNSRS (reference sequence). In nucleotides, the CDR3 is TGTGCCTCCGTTAAGGTAAGCAACACCGATAAACTCATCTTT. This codes for CASVKVSNTDKLIF. The whole variable domain, filled in from reference TRDV3 and TRDJ1, reads CDKVTQSSPDQTVASGSEVVLLCTYDTVYSNPDLFWYRIRPDYSFQFVFYGDNSRSEGADFTQGRFSVKHILTQKAFHLVISPVRTEDSATYYCASVKVSNTDKLIFGKGTRVTVEP.

This clone has more than one count but fewer than ten. The protein recorded in TCRdb matches a much larger clone and deviates from this DNA's translation at residue 6, suggesting a read error; the protein here is obtained by translating the DNA. The chain couples TRDV1 to TRDJ1; 12 positions agree with TRDD3. The germline CDR1 and CDR2 sequences are TSWWSYY and QGS. The ends lost 3 bases at V and 0 bases at J; junction bases unmatched: 23. The CDR3 runs to 23 residues. This CDR3 reads CALGERVTYPGNWGILYTDKLIF. In DNA form, the CDR3 reads TGTGCTCTTGGGGAGCGTGTAACCTACCCGGGGAACTGGGGGATACTGTACACCGATAAACTCATCTTT.